Listed here are 32 T cell receptor beta chains from one sample, sequenced in a study of PD-1 blockade in classical Hodgkin lymphoma. Only in-frame clones appear in the TCRdb table, and some are missing; sequencing was by immunoSEQ multiplex PCR. The top ten clones hold approximately 6.8% of a sample with roughly 52,000 clones, about 89% of them seen once. Specified time point: cycle 4 day 1 (C4D1), after about 6 weeks of nivolumab. No patient escaped relapse after autologous stem cell transplantation, and brentuximab vedotin exposure varied. Sequenced here: peripheral blood mononuclear cells (PBMCs), sampled before the fourth cycle of nivolumab. The receptors originated from a human donor with classical Hodgkin lymphoma.

The V gene is TRBV2, the J gene TRBJ2-3; tentatively, D is TRBD1 (5 bases). V was pared by 6 bases and J by 0 bases, with 10 bases between. CDR1 and CDR2 (germline): SNHLY, FYNNEI. The CDR3 runs to 14 residues. The CDR3 coding sequence is TGTGCCAGCAGGGGGCCCCAGAGCACAGATACGCAGTATTTT. It specifies CASRGPQSTDTQYF. The full variable domain, completed using reference TRBV2 and TRBJ2-3, is EPEVTQTPSHQVTQMGQEVILRCVPISNHLYFYWYRQILGQKVEFLVSFYNNEISEKSEIFDDQFSVERPDGSNFTLKIRSTKLEDSAMYFCASRGPQSTDTQYFGPGTRLTVL.

This chain uses TRBV5-1 with TRBJ1-4; D remains unclear. The CDR3 has 13 residues. Germline CDR1 is SGHRS and CDR2 is YFSETQ. With 0 bases removed from V and 2 bases from J, the gap between germline ends came to 2 bases. The CDR3 coding sequence is TGCGCCAGCAGCTTGGGGACTAATGAAAAACTGTTTTTT. It specifies CASSLGTNEKLFF.

This chain connects TRBV2 to TRBJ1-1; D unclear. CDR3 size: 13 residues. Germline V CDR1 and CDR2: SNHLY, FYNNEI. V lost 7 bases and J 0 bases, leaving 9 bases between the germline ends. The CDR3 DNA follows: TGTGCCAGCAATGAGGGTATGAACACTGAAGCTTTCTTT. Translation: CASNEGMNTEAFF.

This sequence joins TRBV5-1 and TRBJ1-4; no firm D call. Per the germline V gene, CDR1 is SGHRS and CDR2 is YFSETQ. This CDR3 contains 14 residues. Trimming stripped 1 base from V and 5 bases from J, with 9 bases between. The CDR3 DNA is TGCGCCAGCAGCTTGATGTCAAGGAATGAAAAACTGTTTTTT. Residues: CASSLMSRNEKLFF. Drawing the rest from reference TRBV5-1 and TRBJ1-4, the complete variable domain is KAGVTQTPRYLIKTRGQQVTLSCSPISGHRSVSWYQQTPGQGLQFLFEYFSETQRNKGNFPGRFSGRQFSNSRSEMNVSTLELGDSALYLCASSLMSRNEKLFFGSGTQLSVL.

The J gene is TRBJ2-3, the V gene TRBV11-2; 7 bases line up with TRBD2. The CDR3 loop spans 13 amino acids. The trim removed 6 bases at V and 13 bases at J, leaving 13 bases unmatched. The germline CDR1 and CDR2 sequences are SGHAT and FQNNGV. CDR3 protein: CASSNGRRGEEYF. The CDR3, as DNA: TGTGCCAGCAGTAACGGGAGACGGGGGGAGGAGTATTTT. The whole variable domain, filled in from reference TRBV11-2 and TRBJ2-3, reads EAGVAQSPRYKIIEKRQSVAFWCNPISGHATLYWYQQILGQGPKLLIQFQNNGVVDDSQLPKDRFSAERLKGVDSTLKIQPAKLEDSAVYLCASSNGRRGEEYFGPGTRLTVL.

This clone was recorded only once. The rearrangement uses TRBV9 and TRBJ1-2; 9 nucleotides agree with TRBD1. V was clipped by 5 bases and J by 8 bases; unmatched bases: 7. The CDR3 contains 13 residues. The germline gives CDR1 SGDLS, CDR2 YYNGEE. CDR3 in amino acids: CASSQNRGHGYTF. The DNA of the CDR3 is TGTGCCAGCAGTCAGAACAGGGGGCACGGCTACACCTTC.

This chain connects TRBV29-1 to TRBJ1-3, with D tentatively TRBD1 (5 bases). The CDR3 consists of 15 residues. Deletions cut 6 bases from V and 2 bases from J, with 17 bases between. Germline V gene lookup returns CDR1 SQVTM and CDR2 ANQGSEA. CDR3 bases: TGCAGCGTGCGGGGGGTCAACGCACCTGGAAACACCATATATTTT. Its translation: CSVRGVNAPGNTIYF.

This chain uses TRBV18 with TRBJ2-7, with 7 positions matching TRBD1. This CDR3 comprises 14 residues. Germline V lookup: CDR1 KGHSH, CDR2 LQKENI. With 4 bases clipped from V and 4 bases from J, the junction kept 7 bases outside the gene matches. Here the CDR3 reads CASSLSTGQYEQYF. The CDR3 DNA follows: TGTGCCAGCTCACTCTCGACAGGGCAGTACGAGCAGTACTTC.

The chain has TRBV5-4 and TRBJ2-1; 9 bases line up with TRBD2. With V trimmed by 5 bases and J by 2 bases, 8 bases remained unmatched. The CDR3 totals 16 residues. Germline values: CDR1 SGHNT, CDR2 YYREEE (reference sequence). CDR3 in DNA: TGTGCCAGCAGGACCGGAGCGGGGGGAACCTACAATGAGCAGTTCTTC. It yields the protein CASRTGAGGTYNEQFF.

This clone is labeled as medium-sized. CDR3 in amino acids: CASSGAGATGNEQFF. In DNA, the CDR3 is TGTGCCAGCAGCGGAGCGGGGGCAACGGGCAATGAGCAGTTCTTC. The chain joins TRBV5-6 to TRBJ2-1; 8 positions match TRBD2. Germline CDR1 SGHDT, CDR2 YYEEEE. This CDR3 has 15 amino acids. Trimming removed 4 bases from V and 6 bases from J; junction bases left unmatched: 9.

The V call is TRBV27, the J call TRBJ2-2; D ambiguous. Germline CDR1 reads MNHEY; CDR2 reads SMNVEV (reference sequence). V was cut by 3 bases and J by 1 base, with 12 bases left in between. The CDR3 runs 16 residues. CDR3 nucleotides: TGTGCCAGCAGTTTTCAGTGGGGAAGGAACACCGGGGAGCTGTTTTTT. Amino acids: CASSFQWGRNTGELFF.

This clone has a handful of counts. The chain joins TRBV28 to TRBJ1-1, with D unresolved. CDR3 length: 13 amino acids. Trimming cost V 5 bases and J 0 bases, with 7 bases left between them. Germline CDR1 MDHEN, CDR2 SYDVKM. CDR3 protein: CASSAIMNTEAFF. CDR3 sequence (DNA): TGTGCCAGCAGTGCCATTATGAACACTGAAGCTTTCTTT. The full variable domain, with the rest looked up from reference TRBV28 and TRBJ1-1, is DVKVTQSSRYLVKRTGEKVFLECVQDMDHENMFWYRQDPGLGLRLIYFSYDVKMKEKGDIPEGYSVSREKKERFSLILESASTNQTSMYLCASSAIMNTEAFFGQGTRLTVV.

The rearrangement uses TRBV28 and TRBJ2-4, with 12 bases aligning to TRBD2. V gave up 5 bases and J gave up 2 bases; unmatched junction bases: 7. The CDR3 runs 17 residues. Germline values: CDR1 MDHEN, CDR2 SYDVKM. The CDR3 DNA reads TGTGCCAGCAGTCCACGACTAGCGGGAGTGCCCAAAAACATTCAGTACTTC. Its translation: CASSPRLAGVPKNIQYF.

The chain joins TRBV27 to TRBJ2-7, with D possibly being TRBD1 (6 bases). CDR3 size: 14 residues. Germline V lookup: CDR1 MNHEY, CDR2 SMNVEV (reference sequence). V gave up 6 bases and J gave up 1 base, with 13 bases separating them. The CDR3, as DNA: TGTGCCAGCAGCCAGGGGAAGGGATCCTACGAGCAGTACTTC. Protein product: CASSQGKGSYEQYF.

The chain employs TRBV9 and TRBJ2-2; D unresolved. The CDR3 extends over 15 amino acids. Trimming took 0 bases from V and 2 from J, leaving 8 bases between them. Per the germline V gene, CDR1 is SGDLS and CDR2 is YYNGEE. The CDR3 DNA reads TGTGCCAGCAGCGTAGAACCACGTAACACCGGGGAGCTGTTTTTT. It yields the protein CASSVEPRNTGELFF. Looking up the rest from reference TRBV9 and TRBJ2-2 gives the full variable domain: DSGVTQTPKHLITATGQRVTLRCSPRSGDLSVYWYQQSLDQGLQFLIQYYNGEERAKGNILERFSAQQFPDLHSELNLSSLELGDSALYFCASSVEPRNTGELFFGEGSRLTVL.

The genes are TRBV7-3 and TRBJ2-1, with D possibly matching TRBD2 (5 bases). Germline V CDR1 and CDR2: SGHTA, FQGTGA. V lost 0 bases, J lost 2 bases, and 14 bases lay in between. The CDR3 length is 17 residues. The CDR3 loop is CASSLTMRVGAYNEQFF. The CDR3 nucleotides are TGTGCCAGCAGCTTAACGATGCGGGTTGGTGCCTACAATGAGCAGTTCTTC.

This chain connects TRBV6-5 to TRBJ1-3, with D unresolved. Trimming pared 1 base from V and 0 bases from J, leaving 7 bases between. CDR1 MNHEY and CDR2 SVGAGI come from the germline V gene. The CDR3 covers 15 residues. This CDR3 reads CASSYLPLSGNTIYF. CDR3 DNA: TGTGCCAGCAGTTACTTACCCCTCTCTGGAAACACCATATATTTT.

The V and J genes are TRBV7-8 and TRBJ1-5, with D hard to call. In germline, CDR1 is SGHVS, CDR2 FQNEAQ. The CDR3 length is 15 residues. V was pared by 5 bases and J by 3 bases, with 14 bases between. Written as DNA, the CDR3 is TGTGCCAGCAGCCCAGAGGGAACCCTCAATCAGCCCCAGCATTTT. Protein sequence: CASSPEGTLNQPQHF.

This chain uses TRBV7-6 with TRBJ2-3; 11 nucleotides line up with TRBD2. Germline V CDR1 and CDR2: SGHVS, FNYEAQ. The V gene end was trimmed by 2 bases and the J gene end by 4 bases; junction bases not matched to a gene: 11. The CDR3 covers 18 residues. The CDR3, as DNA: TGTGCCAGCAGCTTAACGGCCTGGGCTAGCGGGGGGTCAGATACGCAGTATTTT. Translation: CASSLTAWASGGSDTQYF. Supplemented by reference TRBV7-6 and TRBJ2-3, the full variable domain reads GAGVSQSPRYKVTKRGQDVALRCDPISGHVSLYWYRQALGQGPEFLTYFNYEAQQDKSGLPNDRFSAERPEGSISTLTIQRTEQRDSAMYRCASSLTAWASGGSDTQYFGPGTRLTVL.

This chain uses TRBV28 with TRBJ1-2; unclear D gene. V was cut by 7 bases and J by 9 bases, with 27 bases left in between. The germline CDR1 and CDR2 sequences are MDHEN and SYDVKM. The CDR3 loop spans 16 amino acids. The CDR3 bases are TGTGCCAGCACCATAAATCGGGCAGGCGCCCCCCGGAGCTACACCTTC. Translation gives CASTINRAGAPRSYTF.

This clone was seen only once. The CDR3 sequence is CASSLEGGQGSGDEQFF. The CDR3 DNA sequence: TGTGCCAGCAGCTTGGAAGGAGGACAGGGATCGGGAGATGAGCAGTTCTTC. The J gene is TRBJ2-1, the V gene TRBV5-6; 8 bases are a match to TRBD1. The CDR3 has 17 amino acids. J was trimmed by 8 bases and V by 0 bases; bases with no gene match: 13. The germline V gene has CDR1 SGHDT and CDR2 YYEEEE.

The rearrangement joins TRBV19 to TRBJ1-3; D may be TRBD1 (6 bases). The CDR3 runs 15 residues. Germline-derived CDR1 and CDR2 are LNHDA and SQIVND (reference sequence). The V end lost 6 bases, the J end lost 3 bases, and 15 bases lay between the germline ends. The CDR3 sequence: CASSSRGGIGNTIYF. CDR3 DNA sequence: TGTGCCAGTAGCAGCCGAGGGGGTATTGGAAACACCATATATTTT.

The chain joins TRBV6-5 to TRBJ1-2; no reliable D call. This CDR3 has 13 residues. Germline V gene lookup returns CDR1 MNHEY and CDR2 SVGAGI. Trimming stripped 7 bases from V and 4 bases from J, with 13 bases between. The CDR3 loop is CASTKIGVYGYTF. The CDR3 DNA is TGTGCCAGCACCAAAATCGGGGTCTATGGCTACACCTTC.

The V call is TRBV7-2, the J call TRBJ1-5; 7 bases agree with TRBD1. This CDR3 comprises 15 residues. V lost 1 base, J lost 6 bases, and 6 bases stayed unmatched. The germline gives CDR1 SGHTA, CDR2 FQGNSA. The CDR3 reads CASSLEAGGPQPQHF. In DNA form, the CDR3 reads TGTGCCAGCAGCTTAGAAGCAGGGGGGCCTCAGCCCCAGCATTTT.

This sequence joins TRBV14 and TRBJ1-4; D gene uncertain. CDR1 is SGHDN, CDR2 FVKESK, per germline. Trimming shortened V by 0 bases and J by 0 bases, and 8 bases separated the two germline ends. There are 16 residues in the CDR3. The CDR3 region is CASSQDGVATNEKLFF. CDR3 DNA sequence: TGTGCCAGCAGCCAAGACGGGGTCGCAACTAATGAAAAACTGTTTTTT.

This clone was found once. This sequence joins TRBV27 and TRBJ2-7; tentatively, D is TRBD1 or TRBD2 (7 bases each). Germline-derived CDR1 and CDR2 are MNHEY and SMNVEV (reference sequence). Trimming left V 8 bases short and J 4 bases short, with 18 bases between. The CDR3 is 14 amino acids. The CDR3 DNA is TGTGCCAGCGGTGGACCGGGGGGACAGTACGAGCAGTACTTC. It encodes CASGGPGGQYEQYF.

This clone has a handful of counts. The genes are TRBV4-3 and TRBJ1-2, with D maybe TRBD1 (5 bases). Trimming removed 1 base at V and 5 bases at J, with 11 bases between. The CDR3 is made up of 14 amino acids. Per germline, CDR1 LGHNA and CDR2 YSLEER. CDR3 DNA: TGCGCCAGCAGCCAAGTACAGGTTTCGTATGGCTACACCTTC. This encodes CASSQVQVSYGYTF.

The chain recombines TRBV7-3 with TRBJ1-1; tentatively, D is TRBD1 (5 bases). V was clipped by 5 bases and J by 1 base, with 14 bases between them. In germline, CDR1 is SGHTA, CDR2 FQGTGA. This CDR3 spans 15 amino acids. The CDR3 sequence: CASSPGKGRNTEAFF. The CDR3 bases are TGTGCCAGCAGCCCCGGAAAGGGGCGGAACACTGAAGCTTTCTTT.

The chain employs TRBV11-2 and TRBJ1-3; no clear D. This CDR3 is 12 amino acids long. The germline V gene encodes CDR1 SGHAT and CDR2 FQNNGV. V lost 1 base to trimming and J lost 3 bases, with 1 base between them. CDR3 region: CASSLGGNTIYF. CDR3 in DNA: TGTGCCAGCAGCTTAGGTGGAAACACCATATATTTT. Based on the CDR3 plus reference TRBV11-2 and TRBJ1-3, the full variable domain is EAGVAQSPRYKIIEKRQSVAFWCNPISGHATLYWYQQILGQGPKLLIQFQNNGVVDDSQLPKDRFSAERLKGVDSTLKIQPAKLEDSAVYLCASSLGGNTIYFGEGSWLTVV.

The rearrangement uses TRBV6-5 and TRBJ1-5; D might be TRBD1 (5 bases). Trimming left V 0 bases short and J 7 bases short, with 7 bases between. The CDR3 is 13 residues long. The germline V gene encodes CDR1 MNHEY and CDR2 SVGAGI. DNA for the CDR3: TGTGCCAGCAGTTACTCGAAGGGGCAGCCCCAGCATTTT. Protein: CASSYSKGQPQHF.

This clone was counted a few times. V usage is TRBV28 and J usage is TRBJ2-7; a weak D match, TRBD1 (6 bases). Germline V lookup: CDR1 MDHEN, CDR2 SYDVKM. The V and J ends lost 8 bases and 9 bases respectively, with 20 bases between them. The CDR3 has 13 residues. CDR3 region: CASGYRAPPVQYF. The CDR3 DNA follows: TGTGCCAGCGGGTACAGGGCGCCTCCAGTGCAGTACTTC.

V is TRBV6-7 and J is TRBJ1-3; perhaps TRBD1 as D (6 bases). TRBV6-7 has ORF status, its function being uncertain. The CDR3 extends over 18 amino acids. Deletions cut 2 bases from V and 4 bases from J, with 21 bases between. DNA for the CDR3: TGTGCCAGCAGTTACGGGCGAGGAGGGGGTTTGTGGGGAAACACCATATATTTT. As protein: CASSYGRGGGLWGNTIYF.